This T cell receptor (beta chain) was recovered during a study of T-cell memory formation after mild COVID-19 (dated by TCRdb to the early 2020s). Regarding the research as a whole: TCR sequence clusters from the two donors were largely donor specific. The cohort was made up of two young adult volunteers, one female and one male, who were previously healthy. T-cell clones expanding and contracting after mild COVID-19 in a couple of donors were tracked by longitudinal TCRalpha and TCRbeta repertoire sequencing. On the study overall, not on this receptor specifically: The study included only a couple of mild cases, and larger cohorts that include severe cases with pre-infection samples were judged to be necessary. Contracting CD4+ clones appeared mostly in the CM and EM memory subsets, whereas CD8+ clones were enriched in EMRA. Whether the second-wave clones peaking on day 37 were SARS-CoV-2 specific was not confirmed. Balanced CD4/CD8 phenotypes were observed for clones contracting from day 15 to 85, whereas a bias towards CD4+ was observed for a second wave of clones expanding from day 15 to 37. Some responding clones were detected in pre-infection memory, which suggested that pre-existing cross-reactive memory T cells had joined the SARS-CoV-2 response.

Ficoll-Paque density gradient centrifugation was the method used to isolate PBMCs. Its CDR3 holds 14 amino acids, cysteine through phenylalanine. The retained sequence is limited to the CDR3, 42 bases, with the frame set at the first base. Cut back by 4 bases and 8 bases, the V and J ends lie 15 bases apart. For CDR1 and CDR2, the germline V gene (reference sequence) lists MNHEY and SMNVEV. This clonotype was counted between two and nine times. Its specific antigen is unknown. No much larger clone is present one base from it, and per-base qualities are unavailable. Instrument on record: Illumina NovaSeq 6000. Using 5'RACE with constant-segment primers, TCRalpha and TCRbeta cDNA libraries were constructed, with sample barcodes and unique molecular identifiers added in the process. RNA was extracted from every sample with Trizol reagent. Amplification of the libraries took two PCR steps, and the second step added a second sample barcode plus Illumina TruSeq adapters. The libraries were sequenced on an Illumina NovaSeq using 2 x 150 bp paired-end reads. Under the source paper's analysis protocol: Demultiplexing of reads and collapsing into UMI-guided consensus sequences were performed with migec v1.2.7. Using mixcr v2.1.11, the UMI consensuses were aligned to TRA and TRB V and J templates and assembled into clonotypes. A clonotype was counted as expanded or contracted only when both edgeR and NoisET called the clonotype significant, with the noise models trained on biological replicates. For edgeR calls, the cutoffs were a false discovery rate-adjusted p below 0.01 and a log2 fold-change threshold of 1. PCA with hierarchical clustering of max-normalized trajectories of the 1000 most abundant clonotypes was used as exploratory dynamics analysis. The CD4 or CD8 phenotype of responding clones was assigned using the separately sequenced CD4+ and CD8+ repertoires. TCRdb reprocessing: public reads trimmed at Q25 with fastp, clones called with MiXCR, in-frame beta chains kept. CDR3 protein sequences are deduplicated, and each keeps its most common genes and DNA. These V and J calls are TCRdb output, not the study's own analysis. This sample holds roughly 140,000 distinct CDR3 sequences; 14% were observed only once. The top ten constitute about 29% of the sample.

The source of this sequence is an adult woman who had mild COVID-19 (a few samples of this study predate the infection). The sample titles of this study are shuffled in the database, so cell type and time point are left out; the donor was told from shared clones. In this chain, TRBV27 is recombined with TRBJ1-5; the D region possibly corresponds to TRBD1 (5 bases align). The sequenced material came from PBMCs or a T cell subset sorted from them (not recorded which). The DNA reads TGTGCCAGCAGTTCATCCGCAGGGTGGAAGCCCCAGCATTTT. Its product reads: CASSSSAGWKPQHF.